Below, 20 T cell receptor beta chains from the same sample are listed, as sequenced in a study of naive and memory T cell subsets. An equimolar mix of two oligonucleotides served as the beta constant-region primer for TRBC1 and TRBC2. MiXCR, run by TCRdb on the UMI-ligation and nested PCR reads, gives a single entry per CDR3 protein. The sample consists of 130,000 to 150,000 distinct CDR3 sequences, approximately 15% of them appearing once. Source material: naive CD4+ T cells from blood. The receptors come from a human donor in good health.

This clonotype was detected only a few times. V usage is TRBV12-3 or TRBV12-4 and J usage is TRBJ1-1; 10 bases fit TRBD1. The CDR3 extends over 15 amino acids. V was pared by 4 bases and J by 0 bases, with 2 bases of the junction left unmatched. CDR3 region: CASSWDRGVNTEAFF. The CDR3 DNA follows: TGTGCCAGCAGTTGGGACAGGGGTGTGAACACTGAAGCTTTCTTT.

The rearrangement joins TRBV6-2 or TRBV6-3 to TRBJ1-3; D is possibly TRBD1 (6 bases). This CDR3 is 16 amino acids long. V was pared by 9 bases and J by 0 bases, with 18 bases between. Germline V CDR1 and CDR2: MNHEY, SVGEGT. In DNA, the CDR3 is TGTGCCAGTCAGCGTGGACAGTCCGGCTCTGGAAACACCATATATTTT. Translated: CASQRGQSGSGNTIYF.

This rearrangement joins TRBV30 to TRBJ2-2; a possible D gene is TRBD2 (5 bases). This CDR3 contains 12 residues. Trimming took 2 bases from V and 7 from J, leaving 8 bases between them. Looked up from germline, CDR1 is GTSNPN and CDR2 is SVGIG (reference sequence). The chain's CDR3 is CAWSTSIGELFF. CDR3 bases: TGTGCCTGGAGTACTAGTATCGGGGAGCTGTTTTTT. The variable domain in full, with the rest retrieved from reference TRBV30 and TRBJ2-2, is SQTIHQWPATLVQPVGSPLSLECTVEGTSNPNLYWYRQAAGRGLQLLFYSVGIGQISSEVPQNLSASRPQDRQFILSSKKLLLSDSGFYLCAWSTSIGELFFGEGSRLTVL.

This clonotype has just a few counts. The CDR3 is CASSQEKGRDTQYF. The DNA of the CDR3 is TGTGCCAGCAGCCAAGAGAAAGGCAGGGATACGCAGTATTTT. The rearrangement links TRBV3-1 to TRBJ2-3, with D unresolved. Germline V gene sequence: CDR1 LGHDT, CDR2 YNNKEL (reference sequence). CDR3 length: 14 residues. The V end was cut by 0 bases, the J end by 6 bases, with 10 bases between.

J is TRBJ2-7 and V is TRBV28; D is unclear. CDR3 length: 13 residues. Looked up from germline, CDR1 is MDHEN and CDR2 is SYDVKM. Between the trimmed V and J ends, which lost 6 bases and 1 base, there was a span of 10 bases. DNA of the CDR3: TGTGCCAGCAGGGGCTTTCCTTCCTACGAGCAGTACTTC. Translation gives CASRGFPSYEQYF.

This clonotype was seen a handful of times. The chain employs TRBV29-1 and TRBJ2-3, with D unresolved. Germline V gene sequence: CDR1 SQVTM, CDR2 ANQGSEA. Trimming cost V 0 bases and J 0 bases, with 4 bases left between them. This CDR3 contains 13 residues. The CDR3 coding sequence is TGCAGCGTTGAAGAAGGGAGCACAGATACGCAGTATTTT. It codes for CSVEEGSTDTQYF.

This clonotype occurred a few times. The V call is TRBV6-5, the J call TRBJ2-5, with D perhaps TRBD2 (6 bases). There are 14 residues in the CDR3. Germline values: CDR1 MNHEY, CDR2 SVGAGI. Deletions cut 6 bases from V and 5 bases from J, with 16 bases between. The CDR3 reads CASRQEGGKETQYF. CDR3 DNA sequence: TGTGCCAGCAGACAGGAAGGAGGGAAGGAGACCCAGTACTTC.

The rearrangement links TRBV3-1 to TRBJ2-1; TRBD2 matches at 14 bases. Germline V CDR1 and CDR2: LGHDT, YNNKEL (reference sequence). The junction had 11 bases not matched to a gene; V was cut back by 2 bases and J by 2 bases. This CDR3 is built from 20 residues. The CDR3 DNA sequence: TGTGCCAGCAGCCAAAAGGGGGGACTAGCGGGAGATTCCCCCTACAATGAGCAGTTCTTC. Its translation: CASSQKGGLAGDSPYNEQFF.

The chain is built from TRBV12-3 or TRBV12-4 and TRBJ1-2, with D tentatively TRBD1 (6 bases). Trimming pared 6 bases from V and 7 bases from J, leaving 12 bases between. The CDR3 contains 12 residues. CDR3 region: CASRARTAGYTF. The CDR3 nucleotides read TGTGCCAGCAGGGCAAGGACAGCTGGCTACACCTTC.

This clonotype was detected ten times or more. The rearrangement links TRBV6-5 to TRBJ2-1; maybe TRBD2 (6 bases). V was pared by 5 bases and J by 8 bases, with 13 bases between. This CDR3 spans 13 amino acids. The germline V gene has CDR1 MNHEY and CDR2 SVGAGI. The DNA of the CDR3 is TGTGCCAGCAGTCGGGGGTGGCAAGATGAGCAGTTCTTC. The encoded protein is CASSRGWQDEQFF.

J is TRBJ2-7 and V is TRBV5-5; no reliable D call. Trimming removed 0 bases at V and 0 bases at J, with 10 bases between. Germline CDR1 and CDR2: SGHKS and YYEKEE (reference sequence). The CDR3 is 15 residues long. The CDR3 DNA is TGTGCCAGCAGCTTGGTGGGAACCCTCTCCTACGAGCAGTACTTC. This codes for CASSLVGTLSYEQYF. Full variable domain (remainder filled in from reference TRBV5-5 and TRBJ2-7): DAGVTQSPTHLIKTRGQQVTLRCSPISGHKSVSWYQQVLGQGPQFIFQYYEKEERGRGNFPDRFSARQFPNYSSELNVNALLLGDSALYLCASSLVGTLSYEQYFGPGTRLTVT.

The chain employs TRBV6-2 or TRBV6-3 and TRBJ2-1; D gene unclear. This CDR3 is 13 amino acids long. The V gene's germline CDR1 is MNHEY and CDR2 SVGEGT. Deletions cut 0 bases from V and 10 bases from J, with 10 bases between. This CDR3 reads CASSYSLATEQFF. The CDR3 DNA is TGTGCCAGCAGTTACTCGCTTGCTACCGAGCAGTTCTTC.

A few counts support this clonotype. The CDR3 region is CASSQGTGRNQPQHF. As DNA, the CDR3 is TGCGCCAGCAGCCAAGGGACAGGGAGAAATCAGCCCCAGCATTTT. The V and J genes are TRBV4-1 and TRBJ1-5; TRBD1 matches at 8 bases. This CDR3 region has 15 residues. V lost 1 base, J lost 4 bases, and 3 bases stayed unmatched. CDR1 and CDR2 from the germline V gene are MGHRA and YSYEKL.

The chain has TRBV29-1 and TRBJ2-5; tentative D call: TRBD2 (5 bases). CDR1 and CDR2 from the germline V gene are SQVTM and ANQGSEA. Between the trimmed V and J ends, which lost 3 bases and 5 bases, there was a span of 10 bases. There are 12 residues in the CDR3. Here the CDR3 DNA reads TGCAGCGTTGAGGCCCGGAGGGAGACCCAGTACTTC. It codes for CSVEARRETQYF.

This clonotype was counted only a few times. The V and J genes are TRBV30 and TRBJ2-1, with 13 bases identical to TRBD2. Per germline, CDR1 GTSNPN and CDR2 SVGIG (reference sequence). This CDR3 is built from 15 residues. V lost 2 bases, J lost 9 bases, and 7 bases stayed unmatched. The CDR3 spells CAWSTGTSGIGEQFF. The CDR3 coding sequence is TGTGCCTGGAGTACCGGGACTAGCGGGATTGGTGAGCAGTTCTTC.

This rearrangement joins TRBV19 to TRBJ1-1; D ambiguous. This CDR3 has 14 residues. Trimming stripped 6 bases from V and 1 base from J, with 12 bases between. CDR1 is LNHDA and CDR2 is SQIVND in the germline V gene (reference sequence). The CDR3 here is CASRKLGRNTEAFF. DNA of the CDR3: TGTGCCAGTAGGAAGTTAGGCCGGAACACTGAAGCTTTCTTT. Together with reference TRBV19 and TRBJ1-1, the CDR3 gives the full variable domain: DGGITQSPKYLFRKEGQNVTLSCEQNLNHDAMYWYRQDPGQGLRLIYYSQIVNDFQKGDIAEGYSVSREKKESFPLTVTSAQKNPTAFYLCASRKLGRNTEAFFGQGTRLTVV.

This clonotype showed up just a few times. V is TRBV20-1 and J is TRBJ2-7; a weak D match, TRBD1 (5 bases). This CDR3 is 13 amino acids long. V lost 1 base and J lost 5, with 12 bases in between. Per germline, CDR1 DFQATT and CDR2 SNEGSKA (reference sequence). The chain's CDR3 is CSARVPQGHEQYF. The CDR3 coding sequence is TGCAGTGCTAGAGTTCCCCAGGGCCACGAGCAGTACTTC.

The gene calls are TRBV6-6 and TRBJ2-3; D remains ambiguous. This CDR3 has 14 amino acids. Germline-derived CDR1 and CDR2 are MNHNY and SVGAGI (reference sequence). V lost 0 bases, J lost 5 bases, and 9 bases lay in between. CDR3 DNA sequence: TGTGCCAGCAGTTACTCGTTCCCGGTAGATACGCAGTATTTT. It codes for CASSYSFPVDTQYF.

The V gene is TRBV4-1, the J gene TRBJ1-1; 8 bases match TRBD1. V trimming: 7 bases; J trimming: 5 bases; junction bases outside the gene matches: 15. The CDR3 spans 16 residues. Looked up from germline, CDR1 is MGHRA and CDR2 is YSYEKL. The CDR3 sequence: CASTVGSRGPGTEAFF. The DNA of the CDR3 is TGCGCCAGCACCGTGGGGTCCAGGGGGCCGGGAACTGAAGCTTTCTTT.

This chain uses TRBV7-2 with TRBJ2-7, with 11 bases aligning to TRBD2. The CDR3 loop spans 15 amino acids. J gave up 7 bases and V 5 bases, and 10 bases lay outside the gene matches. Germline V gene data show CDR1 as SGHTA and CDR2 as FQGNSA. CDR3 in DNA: TGTGCCAGCAGCATCGGGGGTAGCGGGAGGGGTGAGCAGTACTTC. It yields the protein CASSIGGSGRGEQYF. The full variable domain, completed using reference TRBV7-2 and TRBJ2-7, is GAGVSQSPSNKVTEKGKDVELRCDPISGHTALYWYRQSLGQGLEFLIYFQGNSAPDKSGLPSDRFSAERTGGSVSTLTIQRTQQEDSAVYLCASSIGGSGRGEQYFGPGTRLTVT.